The 11 T cell receptor beta chains below were found in one sample sequenced in a study of post-analysis software for immune sequencing data. These receptors' antigens are unknown. The study, taken as a whole, reports: Compared with controls, patients had more of roughly five TRBV segments, including TRBV5-6, TRBV5-1 and TRBV20-1.

Unique molecular identifiers had been added to the TCR beta cDNA libraries. TCRdb ran MiXCR on the PCR reads and lists one entry per CDR3 protein. The sample records about 820,000 distinct CDR3 sequences, roughly 58% being singletons. The sequenced sample consisted of blood. Receptors were obtained from a girl aged 5-17 years with multiple sclerosis.

J is TRBJ2-1 and V is TRBV12-3 or TRBV12-4; no reliable D call. Trimming cost V 7 bases and J 6 bases, with 16 bases left between them. This CDR3 spans 14 amino acids. CDR3 sequence reads: CASTPGPGGNEQFF. CDR3 bases: TGTGCCAGCACCCCGGGCCCCGGCGGCAATGAGCAGTTCTTC.

This clonotype was observed a few times. The gene calls are TRBV7-6 and TRBJ2-7; maybe TRBD2 (6 bases). Germline V gene data show CDR1 as SGHVS and CDR2 as FNYEAQ. The CDR3 length is 17 residues. The V end lost 5 bases, the J end lost 2 bases, and 22 bases lay between the germline ends. This CDR3 is CASSPNVPGLEAYEQYF. In nucleotides, the CDR3 is TGTGCCAGCAGCCCTAACGTACCGGGACTGGAGGCCTACGAGCAGTACTTC.

This clonotype came up a few times. V usage is TRBV7-2 and J usage is TRBJ2-7; TRBD2 matches at 9 bases. The trim removed 5 bases at V and 2 bases at J, leaving 7 bases unmatched. Per the germline V gene, CDR1 is SGHTA and CDR2 is FQGNSA. The CDR3 is 15 residues long. Here the CDR3 DNA reads TGTGCCAGCAGCCTAAAGGGACTAGCTACCTACGAGCAGTACTTC. It codes for CASSLKGLATYEQYF.

V gene TRBV7-8 combines with J gene TRBJ1-4; D call uncertain. V shed 8 bases and J shed 5 bases, with 12 bases lying between them. CDR3 length equals 13 residues. Germline V gives CDR1 SGHVS, CDR2 FQNEAQ. CDR3: CASGDKNNEKLFF. The CDR3 bases are TGTGCCAGCGGAGACAAGAACAATGAAAAACTGTTTTTT.

This sequence joins TRBV20-1 and TRBJ2-7; 13 bases are a match to TRBD2. V was pared by 0 bases and J by 1 base, with 3 bases of the junction left unmatched. Germline CDR1 reads DFQATT; CDR2 reads SNEGSKA (reference sequence). The CDR3 consists of 16 residues. The CDR3 loop is CSARDWTSGGSYEQYF. The CDR3, as DNA: TGCAGTGCTAGAGACTGGACTAGCGGGGGTTCCTACGAGCAGTACTTC.

The CDR3 DNA sequence: TGTGCCAGCTCACCACGGGCCCAAAAAGACTCTGGGGCCAACGTCCTGACTTTC. This codes for CASSPRAQKDSGANVLTF. The chain recombines TRBV18 with TRBJ2-6; no clear D gene. Germline CDR1 and CDR2: KGHSH and LQKENI. V was trimmed by 1 base and J by 0 bases, leaving 13 bases between them. This CDR3 has 18 amino acids.

This clonotype turned up a few times. The rearrangement joins TRBV29-1 to TRBJ2-3; 9 bases are a match to TRBD1. The germline gives CDR1 SQVTM, CDR2 ANQGSEA. V trimming: 4 bases; J trimming: 6 bases; junction bases outside the gene matches: 8. This CDR3 region has 14 residues. CDR3 region: CSVGRTGVADTQYF. CDR3 bases: TGCAGCGTTGGTCGGACAGGGGTAGCGGATACGCAGTATTTT.

The gene calls are TRBV7-9 and TRBJ2-5; 10 positions agree with TRBD2. CDR1 SEHNR and CDR2 FQNEAQ come from the germline V gene (reference sequence). The CDR3 has 17 residues. J gave up 4 bases and V 0 bases, and 8 bases lay outside the gene matches. The CDR3 sequence: CASSLAPSGGFLETQYF. The DNA of the CDR3 is TGTGCCAGCAGCTTAGCGCCTAGCGGGGGCTTCTTAGAGACCCAGTACTTC. Variable domain in full (rest from reference TRBV7-9 and TRBJ2-5): DTGVSQNPRHKITKRGQNVTFRCDPISEHNRLYWYRQTLGQGPEFLTYFQNEAQLEKSRLLSDRFSAERPKGSFSTLEIQRTEQGDSAMYLCASSLAPSGGFLETQYFGPGTRLLVL.

In its sample, this clonotype was seen once. The CDR3 here is CASSLRQEAFF. The DNA of the CDR3 is TGTGCCAGCAGCTTAAGGCAAGAAGCTTTCTTT. The chain has TRBV7-9 and TRBJ1-1; D is unresolved. This CDR3 is built from 11 residues. In germline, CDR1 is SEHNR, CDR2 FQNEAQ (reference sequence). V was pared by 2 bases and J by 8 bases, with 6 bases between.

In the case of this clonotype: At one end, the junction sequence differs from germline, possibly due to a read error. The chain joins TRBV3-1 to TRBJ2-3, with 8 bases identical to TRBD2. CDR1 and CDR2 (germline): LGHDT, YNNKEL (reference sequence). This CDR3 has 16 residues. The CDR3 sequence is CAGSLRAGVGTDTQYF. As DNA, the CDR3 is TGTGCCGGCAGCCTTAGAGCGGGAGTTGGAACAGATACGCAGTATTTT.

This clonotype was recorded a few times. The V call is TRBV3-1, the J call TRBJ1-2, with 7 bases fitting TRBD1. The CDR3 length is 16 residues. Germline CDR1 reads LGHDT; CDR2 reads YNNKEL (reference sequence). Losses at the gene ends were 0 bases for V and 4 bases for J; bases not matched to a gene: 8. The CDR3 reads CASSQDRLQGGYGYTF. The CDR3 nucleotides read TGTGCCAGCAGCCAAGATCGTCTCCAGGGGGGCTATGGCTACACCTTC.